The rows below give T cell receptor beta chains drawn from one sample of a study of T cell responses to AZD1222 COVID-19 vaccine. Using immunoSEQ multiplex PCR, the repertoire was profiled, and TCRdb retains in-frame clones only, with some absent. Among more than 60,000 clones listed, around 90% were seen once. The sample was peripheral blood, taken on day 0 of AZD1222 vaccination. Source of these receptors: an adult in good health. Both conserved end residues are part of each CDR3. D genes are given only for firm matches. Only part of the rows carry a size: once, few, many, or a class if the clone is expanded.

length | J | size | V | D | DNA | CDR3
13 | TRBJ2-1 | . | TRBV25-1 | . | TGTGCCAGCAGGAGAGCAGGGGGGTGGGAGCAGTTCTTC | CASRRAGGWEQFF
14 | TRBJ2-7 | . | TRBV2 | TRBD2 | TGTGCCAGCAGTCTAGCGGGGGGGGTCTACGAGCAGTACTTC | CASSLAGGVYEQYF
13 | TRBJ1-5 | . | TRBV2 | . | TGTGCCAGCAATGTTCGTTCAGCGCAGCCCCAGCATTTT | CASNVRSAQPQHF
16 | TRBJ2-2 | . | TRBV9 | . | TGTGCCAGCAGCGTAGAAAGTAGCGTTGGCACCGGGGAGCTGTTTTTT | CASSVESSVGTGELFF
16 | TRBJ2-3 | . | TRBV11-3 | TRBD1 | TGTGCCAGCACCCCTGGACAGGCTCGGGTCACAGATACGCAGTATTTT | CASTPGQARVTDTQYF
13 | TRBJ2-2 | . | TRBV10-3 | . | TGTGCCATCAGTGAGTCGGGGTTCGGGGAGCTGTTTTTT | CAISESGFGELFF
15 | TRBJ2-2 | . | TRBV5-5 | TRBD1 | TGTGCCAGCAGCCTGGGACAGGGAGGCACCGGGGAGCTGTTTTTT | CASSLGQGGTGELFF
14 | TRBJ2-7 | . | TRBV19 | TRBD2 | TGTGCCAGTAGTACCATAGCGGGATCATACGAGCAGTACTTC | CASSTIAGSYEQYF
13 | TRBJ1-4 | . | TRBV11-1 | . | TGTGCCAGCAGCTTTGAACCCAGGGAAAAACTGTTTTTT | CASSFEPREKLFF
14 | TRBJ2-2 | . | TRBV5-1 | . | TGCGCCAGCAGCCCCGCTCTTAACACCGGGGAGCTGTTTTTT | CASSPALNTGELFF
15 | TRBJ2-3 | . | TRBV4-2 | TRBD1 | TGTGCCAGCAGCCCCAAGACAGGGGACACAGATACGCAGTATTTT | CASSPKTGDTDTQYF
13 | TRBJ1-1 | once | TRBV24-1 | . | TGTGCCACCAGTGTTCAGGGTTCCACTGAAGCTTTCTTT | CATSVQGSTEAFF
16 | TRBJ2-5 | . | TRBV4-2 | . | TGTGCCAGCAGCCAAGATCTGGGGGAAACGGGAGAGACCCAGTACTTC | CASSQDLGETGETQYF
12 | TRBJ2-2 | . | TRBV13 | . | TGTGCCAGCGGCCGAGGCACCGGGGAGCTGTTTTTT | CASGRGTGELFF
14 | TRBJ2-5 | . | TRBV28 | TRBD1 | TGTGCCAGCAGGACAGGGGGCGCGGAAGAGACCCAGTACTTC | CASRTGGAEETQYF
17 | TRBJ1-5 | . | TRBV7-9 | . | TGTGCCAGCAGCCTTTTCGGGCGAGGGGAATTTGATCAGCCCCAGCATTTT | CASSLFGRGEFDQPQHF
14 | TRBJ1-4 | once | TRBV6-5 | TRBD1 | TGTGCCAGTAGCAACCGGGACAGGGGAGTAAAACTGTTTTTT | CASSNRDRGVKLFF
15 | TRBJ1-3 | . | TRBV19 | . | TGTGCCAGTAGTACCAGGGGCCGTTCTGGAAACACCATATATTTT | CASSTRGRSGNTIYF
15 | TRBJ1-2 | . | TRBV19 | TRBD1 | TGTGCCAGTAGTCAGGGGGGTACAGCTAACTATGGCTACACCTTC | CASSQGGTANYGYTF
18 | TRBJ2-2 | . | TRBV18 | TRBD2 | TGTGCCAGCTCACCACCGGGGTCTGGCGGGAGGATCACCGGGGAGCTGTTTTTT | CASSPPGSGGRITGELFF
13 | TRBJ1-2 | . | TRBV19 | . | TGTGCCAGTAAGACTGGACCCACCTCCGGCTACACCTTC | CASKTGPTSGYTF
14 | TRBJ1-2 | . | TRBV28 | . | TGTGCCAGCAGTTTAGGAGCACAGGGCTATGGCTACACCTTC | CASSLGAQGYGYTF
15 | TRBJ2-2 | . | TRBV6-4 | . | TGTGCCAACCTAAGGGGTGGGGTAGACACCGGGGAGCTGTTTTTT | CANLRGGVDTGELFF
15 | TRBJ2-5 | . | TRBV5-4 | TRBD2 | TGTGCCAGCAGCTATAAAGCGGGAGGACAAGAGACCCAGTACTTC | CASSYKAGGQETQYF
12 | TRBJ1-2 | . | TRBV14 | . | TGTGCCAGCAGCAGAACAGAATATGGCTACACCTTC | CASSRTEYGYTF
17 | TRBJ1-6 | . | TRBV13 | TRBD1 | TGTGCCAGCAGCATCGGACAGGGTGGATGGACTGATTCACCCCTCCACTTT | CASSIGQGGWTDSPLHF
10 | TRBJ1-1 | . | TRBV12-3/TRBV12-4 | . | TGTGCCAGCAGAGGGCGCCGAGCTTTCTTT | CASRGRRAFF
16 | TRBJ1-2 | . | TRBV12-5 | . | TGTGCTAGTGGTTTGCCCGATGGACAGTTCCCCTATGGCTACACCTTC | CASGLPDGQFPYGYTF
14 | TRBJ2-7 | . | TRBV5-4 | . | TGTGCCAGCAGCCCAGGTGGGGGAGCCTACGAGCAGTACTTC | CASSPGGGAYEQYF
18 | TRBJ1-5 | . | TRBV6-1 | TRBD1 | TGTGCCAGCAGTGGTTCACGGGGGACAGGGGGAATCGGTCAGCCCCAGCATTTT | CASSGSRGTGGIGQPQHF
13 | TRBJ1-1 | . | TRBV5-1 | . | TGCGCCAGCAGCCCCGGGAGTGGCACTGAAGCTTTCTTT | CASSPGSGTEAFF
16 | TRBJ2-1 | . | TRBV24-1 | . | TGTGCCACCAGTGACTGGGACGGGAGCTCCTACAATGAGCAGTTCTTC | CATSDWDGSSYNEQFF
12 | TRBJ2-1 | . | TRBV6-2/TRBV6-3 | . | TGTGCCAGCAGTTACTTGGAGAATGAGCAGTTCTTC | CASSYLENEQFF
15 | TRBJ2-3 | . | TRBV5-1 | . | TGCGCCAGCAGCTTGGAGGGAAGGGGGTTGGATACGCAGTATTTT | CASSLEGRGLDTQYF
14 | TRBJ2-3 | . | TRBV30 | TRBD1 | TGTGCCTGGAGTGTGGGGACAGGGGCAGATACGCAGTATTTT | CAWSVGTGADTQYF
14 | TRBJ2-7 | . | TRBV7-8 | . | TGTGCCAGCAGCTTAGGTCCGGGGGCATACGAGCAGTACTTC | CASSLGPGAYEQYF
13 | TRBJ2-5 | once | TRBV29-1 | . | TGCAGCGTTCTCCCCTCTCAGGTGGAGACCCAGTACTTC | CSVLPSQVETQYF